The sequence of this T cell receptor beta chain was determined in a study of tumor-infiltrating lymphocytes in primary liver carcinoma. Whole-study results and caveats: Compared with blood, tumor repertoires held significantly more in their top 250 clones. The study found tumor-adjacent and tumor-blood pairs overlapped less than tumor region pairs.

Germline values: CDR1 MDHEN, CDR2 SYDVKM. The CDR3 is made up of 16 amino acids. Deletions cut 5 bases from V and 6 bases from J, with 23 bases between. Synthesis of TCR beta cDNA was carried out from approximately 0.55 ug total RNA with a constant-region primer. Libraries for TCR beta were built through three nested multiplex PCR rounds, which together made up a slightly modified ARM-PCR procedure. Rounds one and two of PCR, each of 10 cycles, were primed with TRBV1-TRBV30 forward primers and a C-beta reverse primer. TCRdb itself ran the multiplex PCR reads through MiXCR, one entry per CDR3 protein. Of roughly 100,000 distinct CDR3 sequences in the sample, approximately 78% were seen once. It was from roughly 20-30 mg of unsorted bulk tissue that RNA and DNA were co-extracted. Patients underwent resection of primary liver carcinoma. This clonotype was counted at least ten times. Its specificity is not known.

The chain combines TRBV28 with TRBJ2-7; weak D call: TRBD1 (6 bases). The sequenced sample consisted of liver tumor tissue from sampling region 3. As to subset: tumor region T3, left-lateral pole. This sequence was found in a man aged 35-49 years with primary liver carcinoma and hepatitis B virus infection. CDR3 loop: CASSRNTGHPLAEQYF. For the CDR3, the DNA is TGTGCCAGCAGTCGCAATACAGGGCATCCTTTGGCCGAGCAGTACTTC.